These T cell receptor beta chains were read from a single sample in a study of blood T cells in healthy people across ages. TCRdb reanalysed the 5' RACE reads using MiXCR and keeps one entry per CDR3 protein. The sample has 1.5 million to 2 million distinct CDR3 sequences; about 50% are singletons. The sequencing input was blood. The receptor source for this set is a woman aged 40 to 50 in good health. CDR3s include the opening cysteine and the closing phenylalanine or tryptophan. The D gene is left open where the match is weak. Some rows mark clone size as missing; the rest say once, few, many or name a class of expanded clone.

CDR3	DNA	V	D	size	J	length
CASSQNSFQGPYTF	TGCGCCAGCAGCCAAAATAGTTTCCAGGGACCTTACACCTTC	TRBV4-1	.	few	TRBJ1-2	14
CSAPGTSGGATDTQYF	TGCAGTGCACCCGGGACTAGCGGGGGGGCCACTGATACGCAGTATTTT	TRBV20-1	TRBD2	few	TRBJ2-3	16
CASSPAGTGEAFF	TGTGCCAGCAGTCCAGCCGGGACAGGGGAAGCTTTCTTT	TRBV28	TRBD1	.	TRBJ1-1	13
CATSRHGGEETQYF	TGTGCCACCAGCAGACACGGGGGGGAAGAGACCCAGTACTTC	TRBV15	TRBD2	.	TRBJ2-5	14
CASSYARDWPYEQYF	TGTGCCAGCAGTTACGCGCGGGACTGGCCCTACGAGCAGTACTTC	TRBV6-2/TRBV6-3	.	.	TRBJ2-7	15
CASSLDGIGYTF	TGTGCCAGCAGTTTAGATGGGATCGGCTACACCTTC	TRBV28	.	.	TRBJ1-2	12
CATSRRLNNEQFF	TGTGCCACCTCCCGCCGGCTGAACAATGAGCAGTTCTTC	TRBV28	.	few	TRBJ2-1	13
CASSVVADTHPAGYTF	TGTGCCAGCAGCGTAGTTGCGGATACGCATCCAGCTGGCTACACCTTC	TRBV9	.	few	TRBJ1-2	16
CASSAAGMGANVLTF	TGTGCCAGCAGCGCAGCGGGGATGGGGGCCAACGTCCTGACTTTC	TRBV9	TRBD2	.	TRBJ2-6	15
CASRQTDRVGNEQFF	TGTGCCAGCAGACAAACGGACAGGGTTGGGAATGAGCAGTTCTTC	TRBV6-4	TRBD1	.	TRBJ2-1	15
CASSPLHTGTALQETQYF	TGCGCCAGCAGCCCTCTTCATACCGGGACAGCACTCCAAGAGACCCAGTACTTC	TRBV4-3	TRBD1	.	TRBJ2-5	18
CSVLTAYGYTF	TGCAGCGTTTTGACGGCCTATGGCTACACCTTC	TRBV29-1	.	few	TRBJ1-2	11
CATSDPTGEETQYF	TGTGCCACCAGTGACCCTACAGGGGAAGAGACCCAGTACTTC	TRBV24-1	TRBD1	few	TRBJ2-5	14
CASSPAGGPEQYF	TGTGCCAGCAGCCCCGCGGGCGGACCCGAGCAGTACTTC	TRBV5-5	.	.	TRBJ2-7	13
CSASPPRGSAGQYF	TGCAGTGCTAGCCCGCCGCGGGGGAGCGCCGGGCAGTATTTT	TRBV20-1	TRBD2	.	TRBJ2-3	14
CASSQETLAGGFYGYTF	TGCGCCAGCAGCCAAGAGACGTTGGCCGGGGGATTCTATGGCTACACCTTC	TRBV4-3	.	.	TRBJ1-2	17
CASSPGTGDDGPYGYTF	TGTGCCAGCTCACCCGGGACAGGGGACGACGGGCCATATGGCTACACCTTC	TRBV18	TRBD1	.	TRBJ1-2	17
CASSQDGTGETSGANVLTF	TGCGCCAGCAGCCAAGATGGGACAGGTGAAACCTCTGGGGCCAACGTCCTGACTTTC	TRBV4-3	TRBD1	few	TRBJ2-6	19
CASSSTTSGGETQYF	TGTGCTAGCAGCTCAACGACTAGCGGGGGCGAGACCCAGTACTTC	TRBV7-7	TRBD2	few	TRBJ2-5	15
CASSFRDRALRETQYF	TGTGCCAGCAGCTTTCGGGACAGGGCTCTACGTGAGACCCAGTACTTC	TRBV7-9	TRBD1	few	TRBJ2-5	16
CASSLYPRADPYEQYF	TGTGCCAGCAGTTTATATCCCAGGGCGGACCCCTACGAGCAGTACTTC	TRBV27	.	.	TRBJ2-7	16
CASSLSSTTDTQYF	TGTGCCAGCAGTTTATCGTCTACCACAGATACGCAGTATTTT	TRBV27	.	.	TRBJ2-3	14
CSARAGGTYNEQYF	TGCAGTGCTAGAGCGGGGGGGACCTACAATGAGCAGTACTTC	TRBV20-1	TRBD2	.	TRBJ2-4	14
CASSTGTTNYGYTF	TGTGCCAGCAGCACCGGGACAACTAACTATGGCTACACCTTC	TRBV11-2	.	.	TRBJ1-2	14
CSDLTGLAAFF	TGCAGCGATCTTACAGGGTTGGCAGCTTTCTTT	TRBV29-1	.	few	TRBJ1-1	11
CASSQDLRGAGANILTF	TGCGCCAGCAGCCAAGATCTGCGCGGGGCTGGGGCCAACATCCTGACTTTT	TRBV4-3	.	once	TRBJ2-6	17
CASTRDRGLENEQFF	TGTGCCAGCACTCGGGACAGGGGTCTGGAGAATGAGCAGTTCTTC	TRBV6-2/TRBV6-3	TRBD1	few	TRBJ2-1	15
CSAAPLAGTYNEQFF	TGCAGTGCTGCCCCACTAGCGGGGACCTACAATGAGCAGTTCTTC	TRBV20-1	TRBD2	.	TRBJ2-1	15
CASSPTTGLGTEAFF	TGTGCCAGCTCTCCGACGACAGGTCTCGGCACTGAAGCTTTCTTT	TRBV18	.	.	TRBJ1-1	15
CASSRINTGELFF	TGTGCCAGCAGCCGCATAAACACCGGGGAGCTGTTTTTT	TRBV7-2	.	once	TRBJ2-2	13
CACSYQPGQGHGYTF	TGCGCCTGCAGCTACCAGCCGGGACAGGGACACGGCTACACCTTC	TRBV5-1	TRBD1	.	TRBJ1-2	15
CASSRELYEQYF	TGTGCCAGCTCCCGGGAACTCTACGAGCAGTACTTC	TRBV28	.	few	TRBJ2-7	12
CSARGYKERETQYF	TGCAGTGCTAGAGGATACAAGGAACGAGAGACCCAGTACTTC	TRBV20-1	.	few	TRBJ2-5	14
CASSLGQINQPQHF	TGTGCCAGCAGCTTAGGGCAAATCAATCAGCCCCAGCATTTT	TRBV7-2	.	many	TRBJ1-5	14
CSVEDGITEAFF	TGCAGCGTTGAAGACGGGATAACTGAAGCTTTCTTT	TRBV29-1	.	.	TRBJ1-1	12
CASRLAPVETQYF	TGTGCCAGTAGACTAGCTCCAGTCGAGACCCAGTACTTC	TRBV6-2/TRBV6-3	TRBD2	.	TRBJ2-5	13
CASSPSRGQPNTEAFF	TGTGCCAGCAGCCCATCGAGGGGACAGCCTAACACTGAAGCTTTCTTT	TRBV4-2	TRBD1	.	TRBJ1-1	16
CASSLIGDGYTF	TGTGCCAGCAGCTTGATTGGGGATGGCTACACCTTC	TRBV28	.	few	TRBJ1-2	12
CASSLVGGTEQYF	TGCGCCAGCAGCTTGGTAGGGGGCACTGAGCAGTACTTC	TRBV5-1	TRBD1	.	TRBJ2-5	13
CTISQRGNEQYF	TGTACTATTTCGCAGCGGGGCAATGAGCAGTACTTC	TRBV7-6	TRBD2	.	TRBJ2-7	12
CASSFPQQWTVKNTEAFF	TGTGCCAGCAGTTTTCCTCAACAATGGACAGTCAAGAACACTGAAGCTTTCTTT	TRBV28	.	.	TRBJ1-1	18
CSARAQGGGSGSYNEQYF	TGCAGTGCTAGAGCACAGGGGGGAGGATCGGGTTCCTACAATGAGCAGTACTTC	TRBV20-1	TRBD1	.	TRBJ2-5	18
CANSTSADTQYF	TGTGCCAACAGCACCTCGGCGGATACGCAGTATTTT	TRBV7-6	.	.	TRBJ2-3	12
CASSGPRGEWGTQYF	TGTGCCAGCAGCGGCCCTCGCGGGGAGTGGGGTACGCAGTATTTT	TRBV9	.	.	TRBJ2-3	15
CASSVVLNTEAFF	TGTGCCAGCAGCGTAGTGTTGAACACTGAAGCTTTCTTT	TRBV7-2	.	.	TRBJ1-1	13
CAAGALNLGIQYF	TGTGCCGCTGGGGCCCTAAATTTGGGCATTCAGTACTTC	TRBV28	.	.	TRBJ2-4	13
CSARARTESYEQYF	TGCAGTGCTAGAGCCAGGACAGAGTCCTACGAGCAGTACTTC	TRBV20-1	.	.	TRBJ2-7	14
CASSSGGGGTNEQFF	TGTGCCAGCAGCTCAGGAGGGGGGGGTACCAATGAGCAGTTCTTC	TRBV7-2	.	once	TRBJ2-1	15
CASSGRTGEYEKLFF	TGTGCCAGCAGCGGCAGGACAGGGGAATACGAAAAACTGTTTTTT	TRBV7-9	TRBD1	.	TRBJ1-4	15
CASSRSGGPNYNEQFF	TGTGCCAGCAGTAGAAGCGGGGGGCCTAACTACAATGAGCAGTTCTTC	TRBV28	TRBD2	.	TRBJ2-1	16
CASSHTSGETYNEQFF	TGTGCCAGCAGCCATACTAGCGGGGAGACCTACAATGAGCAGTTCTTC	TRBV7-9	TRBD2	few	TRBJ2-1	16
CRGQGQGLSYEQYF	TGCAGAGGCCAGGGGCAGGGCCTCTCCTACGAGCAGTACTTC	TRBV20-1	.	once	TRBJ2-7	14
CASSELASEQFF	TGTGCCAGCAGTGAACTGGCAAGTGAGCAGTTCTTC	TRBV2	.	once	TRBJ2-1	12
CASRLAGESSPLHF	TGTGCCAGCAGATTAGCAGGGGAGAGCTCACCCCTCCACTTT	TRBV12-3/TRBV12-4	.	few	TRBJ1-6	14
CASSESIGTGGNIQYF	TGCGCCAGCAGTGAGTCGATAGGGACAGGCGGAAACATTCAGTACTTC	TRBV10-1	TRBD1	.	TRBJ2-4	16
CASSLYRGSYNEQFF	TGTGCCAGCAGTTTATACCGGGGTTCCTACAATGAGCAGTTCTTC	TRBV28	.	.	TRBJ2-1	15
CASSPRVTANTEAFF	TGTGCCAGCAGCCCGAGGGTAACAGCGAACACTGAAGCTTTCTTT	TRBV7-6	.	once	TRBJ1-1	15
CSARTGWRGTGELFF	TGCAGTGCTCGGACAGGGTGGAGGGGCACCGGGGAGCTGTTTTTT	TRBV20-1	TRBD1	.	TRBJ2-2	15
CSAGDTRRETQYF	TGCAGTGCTGGGGACACCAGGCGGGAGACCCAGTACTTC	TRBV20-1	.	.	TRBJ2-5	13
CATSDPRDRGYYGYTF	TGTGCCACCAGTGATCCGCGGGACAGGGGGTACTATGGCTACACCTTC	TRBV24-1	TRBD1	.	TRBJ1-2	16